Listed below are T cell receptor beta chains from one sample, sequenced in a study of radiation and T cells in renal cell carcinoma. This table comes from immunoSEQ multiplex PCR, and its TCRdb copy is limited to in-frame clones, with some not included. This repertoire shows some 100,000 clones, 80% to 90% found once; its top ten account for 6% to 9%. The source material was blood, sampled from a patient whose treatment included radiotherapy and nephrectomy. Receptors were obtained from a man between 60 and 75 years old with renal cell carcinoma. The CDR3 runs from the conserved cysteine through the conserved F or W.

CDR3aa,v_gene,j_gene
CASSLRGRLEQFF,TRBV11-2,TRBJ2-1
CASNDGNTIYF,TRBV28,TRBJ1-3
CASSPEGGNYGYTF,TRBV7-2,TRBJ1-2
CASGQGRGEGTEAFF,TRBV5-1,TRBJ1-1
CAISDQVSNYGYTF,TRBV10-3,TRBJ1-2
CASSFGLAGTDTQYF,TRBV11-2,TRBJ2-3
CASSPAQGVGYTF,TRBV19,TRBJ1-2
CASSPRGASKTEAFF,TRBV19,TRBJ1-1
CASSLGGTFSEQYF,TRBV27,TRBJ2-7
CASSDDRYEQYF,TRBV6-1,TRBJ2-7
CASSSTKSEQFF,TRBV7-9,TRBJ2-1
CASRKTSTDTQYF,TRBV7-8,TRBJ2-3
CASSFGQEETQYF,TRBV7-2,TRBJ2-5
CASSGQETQYF,TRBV2,TRBJ2-5
CASSLVRETGELFF,TRBV7-9,TRBJ2-2
CASSVGAGGNTEAFF,TRBV9,TRBJ1-1
CAISEDPRLGEGETQYF,TRBV10-3,TRBJ2-5
CASRNIGNTIYF,TRBV6-5,TRBJ1-3
CASSPSTIPNEKLFF,TRBV7-9,TRBJ1-4
CASRIQAPYEQYF,TRBV10-1,TRBJ2-7
CASGLGLAEETQYF,TRBV12-5,TRBJ2-5
CASSVVGNTGELFF,TRBV9,TRBJ2-2
CASRVDHSYEQYF,TRBV2,TRBJ2-7
CASSLIPGQAQETQYF,TRBV5-5,TRBJ2-5
CASSFRAGSYEQYF,TRBV7-2,TRBJ2-7
CASSTPGRMVNYGYTF,TRBV5-4,TRBJ1-2
CASPNESGINNEQFF,TRBV18,TRBJ2-1
CASSTDRGREQYF,TRBV5-4,TRBJ2-7
CASKDRGSYNEQFF,TRBV19,TRBJ2-1
CASSVGGRDTDTQYF,TRBV9,TRBJ2-3
CASSRDRDHTGNTIYF,TRBV18,TRBJ1-3
CASSPGIAGVSYEQYF,TRBV18,TRBJ2-7
CASTPLAGVFGANVLTF,TRBV27,TRBJ2-6
CASSLPGSDTQYF,TRBV7-3,TRBJ2-3
CASSRGQGAQPQHF,TRBV27,TRBJ1-5
CASSIFARLAIAASTDTQYF,TRBV27,TRBJ2-3
CAISDQGQGHGEQYF,TRBV10-3,TRBJ2-7
CASWRRDRALGNNEQFF,TRBV18,TRBJ2-1
CASSIDGGRVAGYTF,TRBV19,TRBJ1-2
CASSWGRTGNTEAFF,TRBV6-5,TRBJ1-1